This T cell receptor beta chain was documented in a study of cytomegalovirus exposure and HLA in healthy donors. This CDR3 has 18 amino acids. Germline assignment: CDR1 SGHRS and CDR2 YFSETQ. Losses at the gene ends were 4 bases for V and 0 bases for J; bases not matched to a gene: 8. PCR involved 60 Vbeta and 13 Jbeta primers. Method: immunoSEQ multiplex PCR; TCRdb's copy keeps in-frame clones and lacks some. The top ten clones hold 11% of a sample with 110,000 or so clones, around 70% of them seen once. Worth noting for this clone: Its target is not known.

Study-wide results and caveats: Several of the most significant clusters appeared, in a later analysis, to be linked to common viral pathogens. Evidence from a later analysis indicated that most CMV-associated TCR beta chains looked HLA-restricted.

The clonotype originates from a woman aged 50 to 65 in good health and CMV-seropositive. The chain has TRBV5-1 and TRBJ2-2, with 11 bases that match TRBD2. The specimen was PBMCs. CDR3 sequence (DNA): TGCGCCAGCAGCGAGCGGACTAGCGGGCAACCGAACACCGGGGAGCTGTTTTTT. It is translated as CASSERTSGQPNTGELFF.